Listed below are T cell receptor beta chains from one sample, sequenced in a study of vaccination effects on CD4 cells after COVID-19. Assay: immunoSEQ multiplex PCR; the TCRdb copy retains only in-frame clones and omits some. The sample carries approximately 25,000 clones, 72% recorded once. These receptors' targets are unknown. Sample: CD4+ T cells from PBMCs cultured with SARS-CoV-2 spike peptides, taken before COVID-19 vaccination. Receptors were obtained from a human donor who received a COVID-19 vaccine. The CDR3 runs from the conserved cysteine through the conserved F or W. The D gene is left open where the match is weak. For some rows the clone size is stated as once, few or many, or as a class when expanded; others skip it.

CDR3: CASRQTGAPSYEQYF
DNA: TGCGCCAGCAGACAAACAGGGGCCCCCTCCTACGAGCAGTACTTC
J: TRBJ2-7
V: TRBV4-1
D: TRBD1
length: 15
size: -

CDR3: CATSETGVAGELFF
DNA: TGTGCCACCAGTGAGACAGGGGTAGCCGGGGAGCTGTTTTTT
J: TRBJ2-2
V: TRBV24-1
D: TRBD1
length: 14
size: -

CDR3: CASSLIQGATYEQYF
DNA: TGTGCCAGCAGCTTAATCCAGGGAGCTACCTACGAGCAGTACTTC
J: TRBJ2-7
V: TRBV7-8
D: -
length: 15
size: -

CDR3: CASTRDYWYGYTF
DNA: TGTGCCAGTACCCGGGACTATTGGTATGGCTACACCTTC
J: TRBJ1-2
V: TRBV19
D: -
length: 13
size: -

CDR3: CASSQLSGRTYNEQFF
DNA: TGTGCCAGCAGCCAACTTAGCGGGAGGACCTACAATGAGCAGTTCTTC
J: TRBJ2-1
V: TRBV3-1/TRBV3-2
D: TRBD2
length: 16
size: -

CDR3: CASSPGRALAGGQAAHEQYF
DNA: TGTGCCAGCAGTCCCGGTAGGGCGCTAGCGGGAGGCCAGGCGGCGCACGAGCAGTACTTC
J: TRBJ2-7
V: TRBV6-6
D: TRBD2
length: 20
size: -

CDR3: CASSLGPWDEQFF
DNA: TGCGCCAGCAGTTTGGGCCCTTGGGATGAGCAGTTCTTC
J: TRBJ2-1
V: TRBV5-1
D: -
length: 13
size: -

CDR3: CASSLFPPSGSSTDTQYF
DNA: TGTGCCAGCAGCTTATTCCCCCCTAGCGGGAGTAGCACAGATACGCAGTATTTT
J: TRBJ2-3
V: TRBV7-2
D: TRBD2
length: 18
size: -

CDR3: CASSLAGTLLNEQFF
DNA: TGTGCCAGCAGCTTAGCGGGCACATTGTTGAATGAGCAGTTCTTC
J: TRBJ2-1
V: TRBV7-2
D: -
length: 15
size: -

CDR3: CASAIKGVRETQYF
DNA: TGTGCCAGCGCCATCAAGGGTGTGCGGGAGACCCAGTACTTC
J: TRBJ2-5
V: TRBV27
D: -
length: 14
size: -

CDR3: CASSFGQGYDEQYF
DNA: TGTGCCAGCAGTTTCGGACAGGGTTACGACGAGCAGTACTTC
J: TRBJ2-7
V: TRBV5-8
D: TRBD1
length: 14
size: few

CDR3: CASSLRGDYSNQPQHF
DNA: TGTGCCAGCAGTTTAAGGGGGGACTATAGCAATCAGCCCCAGCATTTT
J: TRBJ1-5
V: TRBV27
D: -
length: 16
size: -

CDR3: CASSYSRGGADTQYF
DNA: TGTGCCAGCAGTTACTCCCGGGGGGGCGCAGATACGCAGTATTTT
J: TRBJ2-3
V: TRBV6-5
D: TRBD2
length: 15
size: -

CDR3: CATSRQGYNSPLHF
DNA: TGTGCCACCAGCAGACAGGGTTACAATTCACCCCTCCACTTT
J: TRBJ1-6
V: TRBV15
D: -
length: 14
size: few

CDR3: CASSPLDFQGADTQYF
DNA: TGTGCCAGCTCCCCTCTGGACTTTCAGGGAGCAGATACGCAGTATTTT
J: TRBJ2-3
V: TRBV19
D: -
length: 16
size: -

CDR3: CASSLQGAQETQYF
DNA: TGTGCCAGCAGCTTACAGGGAGCTCAAGAGACCCAGTACTTC
J: TRBJ2-5
V: TRBV5-4
D: -
length: 14
size: -

CDR3: CAISDPSGANVLTF
DNA: TGTGCCATCAGTGACCCCTCTGGGGCCAACGTCCTGACTTTC
J: TRBJ2-6
V: TRBV10-3
D: -
length: 14
size: -

CDR3: CASSGTGTVVRAFF
DNA: TGTGCCAGCAGCGGAACCGGGACAGTGGTTCGAGCTTTCTTT
J: TRBJ1-1
V: TRBV5-4
D: TRBD1
length: 14
size: -

CDR3: CASSESPAPTEAFF
DNA: TGTGCCAGCAGTGAGTCACCGGCTCCCACTGAAGCTTTCTTT
J: TRBJ1-1
V: TRBV6-1
D: -
length: 14
size: -

CDR3: CAGQEEGQPQHF
DNA: TGTGCCGGTCAGGAAGAGGGTCAGCCCCAGCATTTT
J: TRBJ1-5
V: TRBV30
D: -
length: 12
size: -

CDR3: CASSEEGSGANVLTF
DNA: TGTGCCAGCAGTGAAGAGGGGTCTGGGGCCAACGTCCTGACTTTC
J: TRBJ2-6
V: TRBV6-1
D: -
length: 15
size: -

CDR3: CAGGQVNYGYTF
DNA: TGTGCCGGAGGACAGGTTAACTATGGCTACACCTTC
J: TRBJ1-2
V: TRBV7-9
D: TRBD1
length: 12
size: -

CDR3: CASSVRGGLRNEQFF
DNA: TGTGCCAGCAGTGTAAGAGGGGGGCTAAGGAATGAGCAGTTCTTC
J: TRBJ2-1
V: TRBV2
D: -
length: 15
size: -

CDR3: CASNHGDLYEQYF
DNA: TGTGCCAGCAATCATGGGGACCTCTACGAGCAGTACTTC
J: TRBJ2-7
V: TRBV28
D: -
length: 13
size: -

CDR3: CASRRGSGNYGYTF
DNA: TGTGCCAGCCGGCGGGGGTCGGGCAACTATGGCTACACCTTC
J: TRBJ1-2
V: TRBV6-5
D: -
length: 14
size: once

CDR3: CASRGNNYGYTF
DNA: TGTGCCAGTAGGGGGAATAACTATGGCTACACCTTC
J: TRBJ1-2
V: TRBV19
D: -
length: 12
size: -

CDR3: CASSPSGSQETQYF
DNA: TGTGCCAGCAGTCCTAGCGGGTCCCAAGAGACCCAGTACTTC
J: TRBJ2-5
V: TRBV27
D: TRBD2
length: 14
size: -

CDR3: CASSRDRMSYEQYF
DNA: TGTGCCAGCAGCCGGGACAGGATGTCCTACGAGCAGTACTTC
J: TRBJ2-7
V: TRBV4-2
D: TRBD1
length: 14
size: once

CDR3: CASSLGQMNTEAFF
DNA: TGTGCCAGCAGCTTAGGACAGATGAACACTGAAGCTTTCTTT
J: TRBJ1-1
V: TRBV5-4
D: -
length: 14
size: -

CDR3: CASSASPGEGQYF
DNA: TGCGCCAGCAGCGCCAGTCCTGGGGAGGGGCAGTACTTC
J: TRBJ2-7
V: TRBV5-1
D: TRBD2
length: 13
size: -

CDR3: CASSLAGVLADTQYF
DNA: TGCGCCAGCAGTCTAGCGGGAGTCCTCGCAGATACGCAGTATTTT
J: TRBJ2-3
V: TRBV10-2
D: TRBD2
length: 15
size: few

CDR3: CASRGPGLQGSTEAFF
DNA: TGTGCCAGCAGGGGCCCGGGTTTGCAGGGCTCCACTGAAGCTTTCTTT
J: TRBJ1-1
V: TRBV2
D: -
length: 16
size: few